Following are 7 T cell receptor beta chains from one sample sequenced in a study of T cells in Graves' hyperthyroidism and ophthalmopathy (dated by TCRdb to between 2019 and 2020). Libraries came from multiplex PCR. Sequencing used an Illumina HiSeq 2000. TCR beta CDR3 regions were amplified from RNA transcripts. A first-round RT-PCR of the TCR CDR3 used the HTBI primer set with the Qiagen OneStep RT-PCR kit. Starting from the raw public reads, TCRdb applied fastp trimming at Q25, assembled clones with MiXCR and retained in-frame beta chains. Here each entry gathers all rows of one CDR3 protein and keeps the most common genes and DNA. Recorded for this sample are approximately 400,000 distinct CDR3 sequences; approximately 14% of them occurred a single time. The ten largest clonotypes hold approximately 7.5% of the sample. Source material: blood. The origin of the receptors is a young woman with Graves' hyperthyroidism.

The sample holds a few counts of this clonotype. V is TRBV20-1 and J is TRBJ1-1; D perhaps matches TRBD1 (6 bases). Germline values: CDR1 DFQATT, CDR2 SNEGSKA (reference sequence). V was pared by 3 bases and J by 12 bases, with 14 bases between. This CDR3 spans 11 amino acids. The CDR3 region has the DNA TGCAGTGCTAGGGGGGAAGGGGGGACTTTCTTT. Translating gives CSARGEGGTFF.

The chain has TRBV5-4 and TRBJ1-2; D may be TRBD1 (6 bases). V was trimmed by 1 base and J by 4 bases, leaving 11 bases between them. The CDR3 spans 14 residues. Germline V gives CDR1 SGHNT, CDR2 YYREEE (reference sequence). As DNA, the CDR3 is TGTGCCAGCAGCTTGATAGGGGGGGTCTATGGCTACACCTTC. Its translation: CASSLIGGVYGYTF.

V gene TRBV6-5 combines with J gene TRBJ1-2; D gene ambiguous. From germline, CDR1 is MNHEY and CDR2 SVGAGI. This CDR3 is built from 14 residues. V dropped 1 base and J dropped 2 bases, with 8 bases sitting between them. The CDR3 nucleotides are TGTGCCAGCAGTTACTTGCAGGACAACTATGGCTACACCTTC. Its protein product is CASSYLQDNYGYTF.

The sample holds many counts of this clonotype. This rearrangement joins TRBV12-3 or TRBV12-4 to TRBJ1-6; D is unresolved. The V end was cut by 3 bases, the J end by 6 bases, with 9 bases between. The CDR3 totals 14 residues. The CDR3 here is CASSFVGFNSPLHF. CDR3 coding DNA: TGTGCCAGCAGTTTCGTCGGGTTTAATTCACCCCTCCACTTT.

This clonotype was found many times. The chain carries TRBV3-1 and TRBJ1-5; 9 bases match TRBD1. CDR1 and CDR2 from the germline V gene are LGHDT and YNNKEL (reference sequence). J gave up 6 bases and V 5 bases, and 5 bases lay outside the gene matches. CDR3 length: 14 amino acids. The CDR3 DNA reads TGTGCCAGCAGCTTGGGACAGGGAGGTCAGCCCCAGCATTTT. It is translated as CASSLGQGGQPQHF. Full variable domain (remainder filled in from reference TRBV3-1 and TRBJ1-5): DTAVSQTPKYLVTQMGNDKSIKCEQNLGHDTMYWYKQDSKKFLKIMFSYNNKELIINETVPNRFSPKSPDKAHLNLHINSLELGDSAVYFCASSLGQGGQPQHFGDGTRLSIL.

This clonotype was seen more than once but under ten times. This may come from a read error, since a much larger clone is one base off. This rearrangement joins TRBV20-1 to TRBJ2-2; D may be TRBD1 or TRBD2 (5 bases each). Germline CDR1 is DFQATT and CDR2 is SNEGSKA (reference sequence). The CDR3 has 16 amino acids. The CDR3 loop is CSGRESGRMNTGELFF. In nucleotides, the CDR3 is TGCAGTGGTAGAGAGTCGGGACGTATGAACACCGGGGAGCTGTTTTTT.

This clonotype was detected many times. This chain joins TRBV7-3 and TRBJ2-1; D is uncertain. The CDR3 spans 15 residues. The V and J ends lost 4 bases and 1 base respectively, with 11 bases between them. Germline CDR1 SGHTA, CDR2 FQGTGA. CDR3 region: CASSSEVGSYNEQFF. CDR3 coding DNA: TGTGCCAGCAGCTCCGAGGTGGGGTCCTACAATGAGCAGTTCTTC.